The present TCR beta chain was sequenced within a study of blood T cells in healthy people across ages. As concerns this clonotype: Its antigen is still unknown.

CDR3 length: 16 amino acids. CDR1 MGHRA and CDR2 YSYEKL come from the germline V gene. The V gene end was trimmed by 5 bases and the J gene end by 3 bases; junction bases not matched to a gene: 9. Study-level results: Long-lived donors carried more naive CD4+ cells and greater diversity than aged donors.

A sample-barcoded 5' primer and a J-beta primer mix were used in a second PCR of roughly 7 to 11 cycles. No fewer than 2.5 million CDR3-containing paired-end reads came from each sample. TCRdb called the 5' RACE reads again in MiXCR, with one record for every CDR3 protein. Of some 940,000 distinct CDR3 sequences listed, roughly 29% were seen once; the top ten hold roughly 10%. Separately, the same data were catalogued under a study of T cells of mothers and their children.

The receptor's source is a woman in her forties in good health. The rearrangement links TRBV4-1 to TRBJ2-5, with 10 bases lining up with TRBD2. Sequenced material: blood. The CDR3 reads CASSALAGSYKETQYF. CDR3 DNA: TGCGCCAGCAGCGCACTAGCGGGGAGCTACAAAGAGACCCAGTACTTC.